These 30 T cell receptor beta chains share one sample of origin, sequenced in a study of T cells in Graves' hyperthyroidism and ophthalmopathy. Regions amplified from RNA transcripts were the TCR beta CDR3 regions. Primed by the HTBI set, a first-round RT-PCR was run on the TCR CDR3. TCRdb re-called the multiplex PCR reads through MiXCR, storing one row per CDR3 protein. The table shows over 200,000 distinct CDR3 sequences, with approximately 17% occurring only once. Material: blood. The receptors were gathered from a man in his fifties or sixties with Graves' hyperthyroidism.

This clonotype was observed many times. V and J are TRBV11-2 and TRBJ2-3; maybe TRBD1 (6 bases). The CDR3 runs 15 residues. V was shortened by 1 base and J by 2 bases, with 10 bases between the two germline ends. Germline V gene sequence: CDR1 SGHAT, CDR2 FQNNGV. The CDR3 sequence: CASSLAGHSTDTQYF. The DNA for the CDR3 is TGTGCCAGCAGCTTAGCGGGACATTCCACAGATACGCAGTATTTT. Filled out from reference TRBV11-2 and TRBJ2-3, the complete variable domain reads EAGVAQSPRYKIIEKRQSVAFWCNPISGHATLYWYQQILGQGPKLLIQFQNNGVVDDSQLPKDRFSAERLKGVDSTLKIQPAKLEDSAVYLCASSLAGHSTDTQYFGPGTRLTVL.

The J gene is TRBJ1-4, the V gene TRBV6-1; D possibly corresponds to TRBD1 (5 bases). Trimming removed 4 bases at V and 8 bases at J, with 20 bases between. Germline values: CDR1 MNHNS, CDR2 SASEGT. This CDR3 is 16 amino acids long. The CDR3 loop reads CASSGFSGPGLEKLFF. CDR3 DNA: TGTGCCAGCAGTGGCTTCTCAGGGCCGGGTTTGGAAAAACTGTTTTTT.

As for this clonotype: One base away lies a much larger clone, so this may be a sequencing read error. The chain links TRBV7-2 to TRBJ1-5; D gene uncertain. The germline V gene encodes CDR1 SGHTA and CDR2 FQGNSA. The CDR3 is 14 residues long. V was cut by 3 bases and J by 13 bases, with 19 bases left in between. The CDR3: CASSFGSGSPTQHF. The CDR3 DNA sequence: TGTGCCAGCAGCTTTGGTAGCGGGAGCCCCACGCAGCATTTT.

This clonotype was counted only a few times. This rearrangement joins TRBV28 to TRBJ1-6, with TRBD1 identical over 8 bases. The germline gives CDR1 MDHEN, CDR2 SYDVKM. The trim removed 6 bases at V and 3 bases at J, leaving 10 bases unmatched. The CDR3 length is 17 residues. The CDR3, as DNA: TGTGCCAGCAGCAGATTCAGGGGGCAGGGCTATAATTCACCCCTCCACTTT. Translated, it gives CASSRFRGQGYNSPLHF.

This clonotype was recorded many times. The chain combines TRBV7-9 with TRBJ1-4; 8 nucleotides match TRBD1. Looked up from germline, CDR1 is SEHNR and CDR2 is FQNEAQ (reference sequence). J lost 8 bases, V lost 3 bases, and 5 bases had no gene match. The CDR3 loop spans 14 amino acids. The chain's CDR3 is CASSLDRVQEKLFF. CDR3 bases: TGTGCCAGCAGCTTGGACAGGGTGCAAGAAAAACTGTTTTTT.

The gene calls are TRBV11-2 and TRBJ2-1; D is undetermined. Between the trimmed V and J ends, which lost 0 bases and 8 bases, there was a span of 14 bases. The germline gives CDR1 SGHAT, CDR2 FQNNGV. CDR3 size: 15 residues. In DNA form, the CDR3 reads TGTGCCAGCAGCTTAGATATTAAATCCCGCGATGAGCAGTTCTTC. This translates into CASSLDIKSRDEQFF.

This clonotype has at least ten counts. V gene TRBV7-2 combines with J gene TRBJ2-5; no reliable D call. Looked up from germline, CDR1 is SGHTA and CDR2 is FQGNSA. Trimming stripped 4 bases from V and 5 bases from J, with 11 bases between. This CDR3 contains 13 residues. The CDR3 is CASSSWGFETQYF. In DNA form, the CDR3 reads TGTGCCAGCAGCTCGTGGGGTTTCGAGACCCAGTACTTC.

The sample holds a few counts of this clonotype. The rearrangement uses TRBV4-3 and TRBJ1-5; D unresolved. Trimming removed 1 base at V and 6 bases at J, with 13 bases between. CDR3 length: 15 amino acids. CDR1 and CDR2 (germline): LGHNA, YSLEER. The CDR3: CASSQVRAAAQPQHF. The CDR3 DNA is TGCGCCAGCAGCCAAGTAAGGGCGGCGGCTCAGCCCCAGCATTTT.

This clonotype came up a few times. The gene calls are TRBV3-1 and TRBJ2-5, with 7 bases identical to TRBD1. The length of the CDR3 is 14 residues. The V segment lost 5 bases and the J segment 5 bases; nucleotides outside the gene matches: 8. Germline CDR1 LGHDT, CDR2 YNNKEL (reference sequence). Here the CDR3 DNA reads TGTGCCAGCAGCTCACCAGCGGACAGGGAGACCCAGTACTTC. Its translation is CASSSPADRETQYF.

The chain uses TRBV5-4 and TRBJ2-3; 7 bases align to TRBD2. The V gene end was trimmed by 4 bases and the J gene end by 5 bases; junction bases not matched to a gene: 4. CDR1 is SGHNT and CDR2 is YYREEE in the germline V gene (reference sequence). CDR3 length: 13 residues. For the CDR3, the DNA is TGTGCCAGCAGCGGGGGAGGGGAAGATACGCAGTATTTT. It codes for CASSGGGEDTQYF. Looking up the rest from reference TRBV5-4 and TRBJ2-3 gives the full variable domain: ETGVTQSPTHLIKTRGQQVTLRCSSQSGHNTVSWYQQALGQGPQFIFQYYREEENGRGNFPPRFSGLQFPNYSSELNVNALELDDSALYLCASSGGGEDTQYFGPGTRLTVL.

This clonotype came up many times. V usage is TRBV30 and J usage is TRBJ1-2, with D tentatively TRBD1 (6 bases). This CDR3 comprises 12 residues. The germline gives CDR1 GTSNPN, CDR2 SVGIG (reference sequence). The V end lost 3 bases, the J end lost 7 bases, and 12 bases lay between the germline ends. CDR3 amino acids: CAWSPGGLGYTF. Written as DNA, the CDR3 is TGTGCCTGGAGCCCCGGGGGGCTTGGCTACACCTTC.

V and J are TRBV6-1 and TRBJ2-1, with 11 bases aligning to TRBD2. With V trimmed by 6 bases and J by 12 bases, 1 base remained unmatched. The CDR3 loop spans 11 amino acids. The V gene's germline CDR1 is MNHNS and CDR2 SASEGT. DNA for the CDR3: TGTGCCAGCAGGACTAGCGGGACGCAGTTCTTC. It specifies CASRTSGTQFF.

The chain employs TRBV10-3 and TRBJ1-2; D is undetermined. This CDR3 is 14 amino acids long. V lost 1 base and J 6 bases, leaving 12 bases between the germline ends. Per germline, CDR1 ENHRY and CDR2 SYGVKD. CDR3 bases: TGTGCCATCAGTGAGTTTGAGGACTTGGATGGCTACACCTTC. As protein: CAISEFEDLDGYTF.

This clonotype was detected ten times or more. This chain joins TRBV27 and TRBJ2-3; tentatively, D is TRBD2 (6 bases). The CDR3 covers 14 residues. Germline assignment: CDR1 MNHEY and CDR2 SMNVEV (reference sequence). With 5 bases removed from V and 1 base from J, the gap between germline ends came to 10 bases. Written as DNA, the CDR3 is TGTGCCAGCAGTCGCGGCGGGGGCACAGATACGCAGTATTTT. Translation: CASSRGGGTDTQYF.

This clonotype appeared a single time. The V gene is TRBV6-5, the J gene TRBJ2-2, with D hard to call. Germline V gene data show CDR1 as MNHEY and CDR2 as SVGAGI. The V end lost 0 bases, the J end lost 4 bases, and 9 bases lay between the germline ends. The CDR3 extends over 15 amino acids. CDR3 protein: CASSYSFVRTGELFF. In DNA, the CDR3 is TGTGCCAGCAGTTACTCGTTCGTTCGCACCGGGGAGCTGTTTTTT.

The CDR3 sequence is CSALEYRADTGELFF. CDR3 in DNA: TGCAGTGCCCTCGAATACAGGGCGGACACCGGGGAGCTGTTTTTT. The chain is built from TRBV20-1 and TRBJ2-2; a weak D match, TRBD1 (6 bases). The germline gives CDR1 DFQATT, CDR2 SNEGSKA (reference sequence). Trimming cost V 6 bases and J 3 bases, with 17 bases left between them. The CDR3 consists of 15 residues.

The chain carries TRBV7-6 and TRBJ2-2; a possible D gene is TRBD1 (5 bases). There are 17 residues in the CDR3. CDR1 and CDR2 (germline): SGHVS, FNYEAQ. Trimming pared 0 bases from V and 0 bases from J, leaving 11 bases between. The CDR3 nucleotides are TGTGCCAGCAGCTTAGCTTGGAAGGGGCCGAACACCGGGGAGCTGTTTTTT. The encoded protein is CASSLAWKGPNTGELFF.

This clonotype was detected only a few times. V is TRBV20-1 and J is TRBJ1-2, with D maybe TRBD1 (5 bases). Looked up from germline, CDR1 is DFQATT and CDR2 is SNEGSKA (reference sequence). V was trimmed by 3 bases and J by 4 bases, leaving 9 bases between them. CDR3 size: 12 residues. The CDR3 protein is CSARRGIYGYTF. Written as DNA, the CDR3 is TGCAGTGCTAGGAGGGGCATCTATGGCTACACCTTC.

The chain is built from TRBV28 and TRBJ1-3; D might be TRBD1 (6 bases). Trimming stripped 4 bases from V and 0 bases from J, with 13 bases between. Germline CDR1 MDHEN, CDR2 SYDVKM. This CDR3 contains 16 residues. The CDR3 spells CASSSLDRRSGNTIYF. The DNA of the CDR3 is TGTGCCAGCAGTTCCCTGGACAGACGCTCTGGAAACACCATATATTTT.

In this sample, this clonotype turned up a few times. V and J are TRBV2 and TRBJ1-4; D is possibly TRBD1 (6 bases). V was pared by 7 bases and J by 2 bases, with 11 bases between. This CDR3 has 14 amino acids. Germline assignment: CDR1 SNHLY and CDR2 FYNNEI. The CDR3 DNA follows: TGTGCCAGCAACAGGGACCCTACTAATGAAAAACTGTTTTTT. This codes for CASNRDPTNEKLFF.

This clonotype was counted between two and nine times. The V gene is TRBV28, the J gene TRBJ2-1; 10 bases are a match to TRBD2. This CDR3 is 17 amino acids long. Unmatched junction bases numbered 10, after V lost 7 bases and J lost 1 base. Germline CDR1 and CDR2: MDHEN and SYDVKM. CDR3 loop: CASTQTGLAVSYNEQFF. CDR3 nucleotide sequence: TGTGCCAGCACCCAGACCGGACTAGCGGTATCCTACAATGAGCAGTTCTTC.

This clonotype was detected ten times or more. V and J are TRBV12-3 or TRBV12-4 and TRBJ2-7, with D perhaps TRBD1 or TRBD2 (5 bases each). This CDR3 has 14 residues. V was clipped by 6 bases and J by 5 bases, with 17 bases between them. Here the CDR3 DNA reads TGTGCCAGCAGGGGACGGAGCCTATCGCACGAGCAGTACTTC. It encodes CASRGRSLSHEQYF.

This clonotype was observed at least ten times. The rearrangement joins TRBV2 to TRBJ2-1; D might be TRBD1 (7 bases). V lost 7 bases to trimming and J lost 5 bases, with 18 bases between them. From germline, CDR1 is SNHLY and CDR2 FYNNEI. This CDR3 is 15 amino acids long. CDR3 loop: CASNPRQGGNNEQFF. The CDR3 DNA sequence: TGTGCCAGCAACCCCCGCCAGGGGGGAAACAATGAGCAGTTCTTC.

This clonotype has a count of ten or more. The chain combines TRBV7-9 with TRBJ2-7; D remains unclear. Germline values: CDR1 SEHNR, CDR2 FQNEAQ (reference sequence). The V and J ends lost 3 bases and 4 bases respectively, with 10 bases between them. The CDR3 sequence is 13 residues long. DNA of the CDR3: TGTGCCAGCAGCTTTCGTTTCCATTACGAGCAGTACTTC. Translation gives CASSFRFHYEQYF. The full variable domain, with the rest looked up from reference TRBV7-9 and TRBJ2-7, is DTGVSQNPRHKITKRGQNVTFRCDPISEHNRLYWYRQTLGQGPEFLTYFQNEAQLEKSRLLSDRFSAERPKGSFSTLEIQRTEQGDSAMYLCASSFRFHYEQYFGPGTRLTVT.

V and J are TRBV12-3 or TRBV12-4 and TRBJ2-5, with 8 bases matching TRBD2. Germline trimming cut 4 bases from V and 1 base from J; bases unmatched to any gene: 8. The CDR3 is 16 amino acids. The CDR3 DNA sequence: TGTGCCAGCAGTTCAGCGGGAGACGCCCTCCAAGAGACCCAGTACTTC. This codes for CASSSAGDALQETQYF.

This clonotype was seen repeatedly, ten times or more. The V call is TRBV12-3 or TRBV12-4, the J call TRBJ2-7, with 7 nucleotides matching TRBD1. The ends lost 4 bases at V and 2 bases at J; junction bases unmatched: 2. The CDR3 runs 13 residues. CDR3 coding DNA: TGTGCCAGCAGTTCGACAGGGACCTACGAGCAGTACTTC. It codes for CASSSTGTYEQYF.

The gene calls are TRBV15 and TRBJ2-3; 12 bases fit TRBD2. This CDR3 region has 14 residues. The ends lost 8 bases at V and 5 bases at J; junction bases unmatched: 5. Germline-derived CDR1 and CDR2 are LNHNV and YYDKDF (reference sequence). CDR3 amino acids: CATRPGLAGDTQYF. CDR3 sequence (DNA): TGTGCCACCCGACCGGGACTAGCGGGAGATACGCAGTATTTT.

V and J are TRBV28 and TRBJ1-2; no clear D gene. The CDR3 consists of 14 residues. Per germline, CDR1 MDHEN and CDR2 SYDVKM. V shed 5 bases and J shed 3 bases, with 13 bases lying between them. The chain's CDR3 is CASSPEGIHYGYTF. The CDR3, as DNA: TGTGCCAGCAGTCCTGAGGGTATCCACTATGGCTACACCTTC.

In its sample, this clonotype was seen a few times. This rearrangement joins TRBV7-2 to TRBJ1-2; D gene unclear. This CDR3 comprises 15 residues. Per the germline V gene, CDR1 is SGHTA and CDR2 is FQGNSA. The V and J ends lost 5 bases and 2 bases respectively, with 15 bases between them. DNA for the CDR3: TGTGCCAGCAGCAAAAGTCCAGGCAGCAACTATGGCTACACCTTC. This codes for CASSKSPGSNYGYTF.

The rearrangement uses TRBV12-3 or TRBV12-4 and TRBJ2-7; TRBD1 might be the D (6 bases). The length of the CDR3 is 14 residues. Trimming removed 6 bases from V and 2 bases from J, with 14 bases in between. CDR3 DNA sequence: TGTGCCAGCAGCTCATTCCAGGGGACCTACGAGCAGTACTTC. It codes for CASSSFQGTYEQYF.